The present entry profiles one TCR beta chain with its context. No cognate antigen has been identified for it. The sample holds no much larger clone one base away, and base qualities are not on file. The entry originates in a study of blood T cells in healthy people across ages (dated by TCRdb to 2013 to 2016). Regarding the complete study: In model experiments, template switching captured about one uniquely barcoded TCR beta cDNA molecule for every two T cells. To track age-related changes in TCR beta repertoire diversity, the study relied on deep sequencing normalized with unique cDNA molecular identifiers. Four age groups were formed from the donors: young (average approximately 15 years), middle-aged (roughly 38), aged (roughly 59) and long-lived (around 82). To avoid experimental bias, donors of different ages were spread randomly across the sequencing lanes. The study analyzed two additional independent replicas of 1 million unique cDNA reads from the same blood draw for two donors, one aged 18 to 30 and one aged 80 or older.

The donors were some 39 Caucasian individuals from Russia, aged roughly 6 to 100 years, who were systemically healthy. Approximately 11 milliliters of peripheral blood were drawn from each donor into EDTA-treated Vacutainer tubes. Ficoll-Paque density-gradient centrifugation was used to isolate PBMCs, with at least 6.5 million per sample. Total RNA was extracted from PBMCs with Trizol reagent, with at least 6 micrograms obtained per sample. For every donor, an aliquot of PBMCs went through flow cytometry to measure the percentages of naive CD45RAhigh/CD27high T cells. A distance of 12 bases separates the germline ends of V and J, which lose 0 bases and 2 bases respectively. Including cysteine and phenylalanine, the CDR3 has 15 amino acids. This entry keeps only the CDR3 DNA: 45 bases, framed from base 1. CDR1 and CDR2, looked up from the germline V gene, are SQVTM and ANQGSEA. The study at large found these results: Because the CMV infection status of the donors was unknown, age-related changes in expanded clonotypes may potentially have been confounded. Compared with the aged group, the long-lived group had more naive CD4+ T cells, fewer expanded clones and increased TCR diversity, a pattern suggesting age selection. Since profiling was done on bulk unsorted PBMCs, naive and antigen-experienced compartments could not be conclusively compared. Total diversity estimates from one million sequenced T cells were considered lower bounds and underestimates. A strong correlation was found between observed TCR beta diversity and the percentage of naive T cells measured by flow cytometry. As age increased, observed TCR beta diversity per million T cells dropped in a roughly linear way, and a significant reduction was already evident by age 40.

Library preparation employed 5' RACE. Sequencer: Illumina HiSeq 2500. A second PCR of about 6 to 12 cycles was performed with a sample-barcoded 5' primer and a J-beta primer mix. Each TCR beta cDNA molecule received a unique molecular identifier from a template-switch 5' adaptor carrying 12 random nucleotides. At least 2.5 million CDR3-containing paired-end reads were obtained from each sample. First-strand cDNA synthesis was performed from all RNA using the Mint cDNA synthesis kit, with priming by a TRBC-specific oligonucleotide. Following uracil-DNA glycosylase treatment, a first 18-cycle PCR with universal primers M1SS and BC2_uni_R was performed on all cDNA. For the original study's pipeline: For normalization, 1 million high-quality reads, each with a distinct molecular identifier, were randomly selected from each sample. Reads with shared molecular identifiers were discarded instead of being binned into consensus sequences. MiTCR, set to a Q25 quality threshold and the strictest error-elimination algorithm, was used for CDR3 identification, clonotype clustering and error correction. A nonparametric unseen species model using Euler transformation provided a lower-bound estimate of total TCR beta diversity. TCRdb handled the public reads itself, with Q25 trimming in fastp and clone calling in MiXCR, and kept productive beta chains. One record per CDR3 amino acid sequence lists the most common genes and DNA. The V and J calls, along with clone size, are taken from TCRdb and not from the paper's own processing. The sample records roughly 730,000 distinct CDR3 sequences, more than 55% of which are singletons. Of the sample, about 26% is held by the ten largest clones.

The sequenced sample consisted of blood. The chain is encoded by TRBV29-1 joined to TRBJ2-3; matching of 5 bases hints at TRBD2 as the D gene. This receptor was obtained from a man in his forties in good health. The CDR3 is CSVEESGETTDTQYF. DNA sequence: TGCAGCGTTGAAGAATCTGGGGAGACCACAGATACGCAGTATTTT.